These 5 T cell receptor beta chains originate from one sample sequenced in a study of shared clonotypes between healthy human individuals. The protocol was immunoSEQ multiplex PCR, while the TCRdb copy is restricted to in-frame clones and leaves out a portion. The sample gives approximately 500,000 clones, 90% to 96% of which show up once; 0.06% is in the top ten. The source material was naive CD4+ T cells sorted from blood. Noted subset: CD45RA+ positively selected. The source of these receptors is a woman aged 30 to 39 in good health.

As to this clone: Other DNA sequences from this sample encode an identical CDR3 as well. This chain joins TRBV6-1 and TRBJ1-1; no clear D gene. Germline V gene data show CDR1 as MNHNS and CDR2 as SASEGT. This CDR3 spans 13 amino acids. The V gene lost 4 bases and the J gene lost 0 bases, with 6 bases spanning the gap. CDR3 coding DNA: TGTGCCAGCAGTGTTACACTGAACACTGAAGCTTTCTTT. It yields the protein CASSVTLNTEAFF.

V is TRBV19 and J is TRBJ2-3; 8 positions agree with TRBD1. The junction had 5 bases not matched to a gene; V was cut back by 6 bases and J by 3 bases. This CDR3 has 14 amino acids. From germline, CDR1 is LNHDA and CDR2 SQIVND (reference sequence). The CDR3 here is CASRAGGGTDTQYF. The CDR3 bases are TGTGCCAGTAGGGCAGGGGGCGGGACAGATACGCAGTATTTT. The whole variable domain, filled in from reference TRBV19 and TRBJ2-3, reads DGGITQSPKYLFRKEGQNVTLSCEQNLNHDAMYWYRQDPGQGLRLIYYSQIVNDFQKGDIAEGYSVSREKKESFPLTVTSAQKNPTAFYLCASRAGGGTDTQYFGPGTRLTVL.

The CDR3 nucleotides read TGTGCCAGCAGCCCGGGACTAGTCTATGAGCAGTTCTTC. This codes for CASSPGLVYEQFF. This sequence joins TRBV5-4 and TRBJ2-1; 8 nucleotides agree with TRBD2. Trimming removed 4 bases from V and 8 bases from J; junction bases left unmatched: 5. This CDR3 contains 13 residues. The germline CDR1 and CDR2 sequences are SGHNT and YYREEE (reference sequence). Together with reference TRBV5-4 and TRBJ2-1, the CDR3 gives the full variable domain: ETGVTQSPTHLIKTRGQQVTLRCSSQSGHNTVSWYQQALGQGPQFIFQYYREEENGRGNFPPRFSGLQFPNYSSELNVNALELDDSALYLCASSPGLVYEQFFGPGTRLTVL.

Here the CDR3 DNA reads TGTGCCAGCACCATCGGGCCCGAGGCCTACGAGCAGTACTTC. As protein: CASTIGPEAYEQYF. This sequence joins TRBV7-2 and TRBJ2-7; D remains ambiguous. Germline assignment: CDR1 SGHTA and CDR2 FQGNSA. V shed 7 bases and J shed 2 bases, with 15 bases lying between them. This CDR3 comprises 14 residues.

This sequence joins TRBV28 and TRBJ1-2; D gene ambiguous. Germline V CDR1 and CDR2: MDHEN, SYDVKM. CDR3 length: 14 amino acids. Trimming cost V 5 bases and J 11 bases, with 21 bases left between them. CDR3: CASSSFATEQWYTF. The DNA for the CDR3 is TGTGCCAGCAGTAGTTTCGCTACAGAACAATGGTACACCTTC.